Given below is one TCR beta chain in context. This sample stems from a study of blood T cell repertoires in COVID-19. About the study: Both acute and convalescent COVID-19 samples were obtained from the United States, Italy and Spain.

Method: immunoSEQ multiplex PCR; TCRdb's copy keeps in-frame clones and lacks some. The sample includes 240,000 or so clones, around 88% of them seen just once. The ends lost 3 bases at V and 0 bases at J; junction bases unmatched: 7. The germline V gene encodes CDR1 MRHNA and CDR2 SNTAGT. The CDR3 consists of 18 residues. This sequence joins TRBV6-4 and TRBJ2-2, with 10 bases fitting TRBD2. Sequencing was carried out using peripheral blood. The TCR comes from a man of 80 years or more with acute or convalescent COVID-19. CDR3 bases: TGTGCCAGCAGTGAGTCGGTAGCGGGGGGCGCGAACACCGGGGAGCTGTTTTTT. Translation: CASSESVAGGANTGELFF.